One and the same sample provided the 10 T cell receptor beta chains below, sequenced in a study of blood T cell repertoires in COVID-19. Using immunoSEQ multiplex PCR, the repertoire was profiled, and TCRdb retains in-frame clones only, with some absent. Of approximately 50,000 clones in the sample, about 85% were seen once. Sequenced sample: peripheral blood. These receptors came from a human donor in a cohort sampled during active COVID-19.

CDR3 sequence (DNA): TGTGCCAGCAGCTTCGGGGACAGTGTCTCCTACGAGCAGTACTTC. This codes for CASSFGDSVSYEQYF. The chain employs TRBV7-9 and TRBJ2-7; 7 positions agree with TRBD1. The CDR3 loop spans 15 amino acids. V lost 3 bases and J lost 0; bases outside the gene matches: 5. Looked up from germline, CDR1 is SEHNR and CDR2 is FQNEAQ (reference sequence). The full variable domain, rest sourced from reference TRBV7-9 and TRBJ2-7, is DTGVSQNPRHKITKRGQNVTFRCDPISEHNRLYWYRQTLGQGPEFLTYFQNEAQLEKSRLLSDRFSAERPKGSFSTLEIQRTEQGDSAMYLCASSFGDSVSYEQYFGPGTRLTVT.

The chain recombines TRBV2 with TRBJ2-1; TRBD1 matches 9 bases. In germline, CDR1 is SNHLY, CDR2 FYNNEI. This CDR3 region has 12 residues. The junction had 5 bases not matched to a gene; V was cut back by 9 bases and J by 8 bases. CDR3 DNA: TGTGCCAGTTGGCGGGACAGGGATGAGCAGTTCTTC. Amino acids: CASWRDRDEQFF. Filled out from reference TRBV2 and TRBJ2-1, the complete variable domain reads EPEVTQTPSHQVTQMGQEVILRCVPISNHLYFYWYRQILGQKVEFLVSFYNNEISEKSEIFDDQFSVERPDGSNFTLKIRSTKLEDSAMYFCASWRDRDEQFFGPGTRLTVL.

The chain links TRBV24-1 to TRBJ2-1; 7 bases match TRBD1. CDR3 length: 14 residues. Germline CDR1 KGHDR, CDR2 SFDVKD. Germline trimming cut 7 bases from V and 0 bases from J; bases unmatched to any gene: 2. CDR3 in DNA: TGTGCCACCAGCAGGGGGTTCTCCTACAATGAGCAGTTCTTC. Encoded protein: CATSRGFSYNEQFF.

The V and J genes are TRBV5-4 and TRBJ1-1; no clear D gene. This CDR3 comprises 13 residues. Per germline, CDR1 SGHNT and CDR2 YYREEE (reference sequence). Trimming removed 5 bases at V and 7 bases at J, with 15 bases between. The CDR3 nucleotides read TGTGCCAGCAGGCCTCAGGATCTGCATGAAGCTTTCTTT. It specifies CASRPQDLHEAFF.

This rearrangement joins TRBV6-5 to TRBJ1-1; TRBD1 is a possible D gene (5 bases). Trimming took off 6 bases at V and 8 bases at J, with 19 bases between the two ends. Germline lookup yields CDR1 MNHEY and CDR2 SVGAGI. The CDR3 contains 14 residues. This chain's CDR3 is CASREEGPGLEAFF. The DNA of the CDR3 is TGTGCCAGCAGGGAGGAGGGACCGGGGTTGGAAGCTTTCTTT.

This CDR3 is CASSLILNTEAFF. CDR3 in DNA: TGTGCCAGCAGCCTAATCCTGAACACTGAAGCTTTCTTT. The chain is built from TRBV7-9 and TRBJ1-1, with no clear D. The CDR3 length is 13 residues. From germline, CDR1 is SEHNR and CDR2 FQNEAQ (reference sequence). The ends were cut back, 5 bases at V and 0 bases at J, with 7 bases in the middle.

As concerns this clone: In the same sample, other DNA sequences code for this CDR3. The V call is TRBV13, the J call TRBJ2-3; 9 bases map to TRBD2. This CDR3 spans 18 amino acids. Germline V gives CDR1 PRHDT, CDR2 FYEKMQ (reference sequence). Trimming removed 11 bases from V and 1 base from J; junction bases left unmatched: 19. The CDR3 sequence: CAPRLPGTRGGGTDTQYF. For the CDR3, the DNA is TGTGCCCCCCGCTTACCGGGGACTCGCGGGGGGGGCACAGATACGCAGTATTTT.

This clone was counted once. The J gene is TRBJ1-2, the V gene TRBV29-1; D unclear. CDR1 SQVTM and CDR2 ANQGSEA come from the germline V gene. The CDR3 has 12 amino acids. The ends were cut back, 1 base at V and 8 bases at J, with 11 bases in the middle. The DNA for the CDR3 is TGCAGCGTTGAAGTACCGTCCGGGGGCTACACCTTC. Its translation: CSVEVPSGGYTF.

This rearrangement joins TRBV12-3 or TRBV12-4 to TRBJ2-7; TRBD2 aligns across 7 bases. This CDR3 is built from 12 residues. Trimming cost V 7 bases and J 9 bases; bases outside gene matches: 9. The CDR3 DNA is TGTGCCAGCACCGGGGTTGGGGAGGGGCAGTACTTC. Residues: CASTGVGEGQYF.

The chain carries TRBV6-5 and TRBJ1-6; 9 nucleotides line up with TRBD1. Trimming cost V 4 bases and J 9 bases; bases outside gene matches: 7. The CDR3 extends over 15 amino acids. CDR1 is MNHEY, CDR2 SVGAGI, per germline. The CDR3 DNA reads as TGTGCCAGCAGTTCCAGTGGACAGGGGCGTTCACCCCTCCACTTT. It encodes CASSSSGQGRSPLHF.